This T cell receptor (beta chain) was sequenced in a study of T cell responses to AZD1222 COVID-19 vaccine. Concerning this clone: Its matching antigen is unknown.

Study results and caveats: Seropositive status at baseline applied to only 6 or 7 AZD1222 recipients. Regions left unmutated in variants are reportedly the target of nearly half of spike-specific TCRs. Repertoire sampling was restricted to post-peak T cell response timepoints.

Profiling relied on immunoSEQ multiplex PCR, and the TCRdb table lists in-frame clones only, not all of them. This sample carries approximately 100,000 clones, 87% of them seen once, and the ten largest clones take approximately 3%. Germline-derived CDR1 and CDR2 are MDHEN and SYDVKM. The length of the CDR3 is 14 residues. Trimming stripped 1 base from V and 8 bases from J, with 14 bases between. The V and J genes are TRBV28 and TRBJ1-2; D is possibly TRBD1 (5 bases). The receptor was isolated from an adult in good health. Sequenced here: peripheral blood, sampled on day 0 of AZD1222 vaccination. DNA of the CDR3: TGTGCCAGCAGTTTATTGGGGGACTTTAGAGGCTACACCTTC. This sequence encodes CASSLLGDFRGYTF.